These 11 T cell receptor beta chains share one sample of origin, sequenced in a study of identical twins. In TCRdb, the 5' RACE reads were re-called with MiXCR into one record per CDR3 protein. This table holds roughly 720,000 distinct CDR3 sequences, 18% found once. This sample was also put to use in a study of T cells expressing NK-cell markers.

The sample was PBMCs. The receptors were gathered from a woman between 18 and 29 years old in good health.

This clonotype was counted a few times. This chain links TRBV20-1 with TRBJ2-1, with 7 positions matching TRBD2. Germline CDR1 is DFQATT and CDR2 is SNEGSKA (reference sequence). The CDR3 has 12 amino acids. V dropped 6 bases and J dropped 10; count of bases not matched to a gene: 9. The CDR3 DNA reads TGCAGTGCGAGCGGGACCCCGGGGGAGCAGTTCTTC. The encoded protein is CSASGTPGEQFF.

Ten or more counts support this clonotype. The J gene is TRBJ1-2, the V gene TRBV12-3 or TRBV12-4, with TRBD1 identical over 7 bases. V was clipped by 5 bases and J by 3 bases; unmatched bases: 6. CDR3 length: 14 residues. CDR3: CASSPGTAYYGYTF. DNA of the CDR3: TGTGCCAGCAGTCCCGGGACAGCATACTATGGCTACACCTTC.

This clonotype was seen more than once but under ten times. The chain links TRBV15 to TRBJ2-1; TRBD2 matches at 7 bases. The CDR3 contains 14 residues. V lost 3 bases, J lost 9 bases, and 8 bases stayed unmatched. The germline gives CDR1 LNHNV, CDR2 YYDKDF (reference sequence). The CDR3: CATSRDFGEGEQFF. For the CDR3, the DNA is TGTGCCACCAGCAGGGATTTCGGGGAGGGTGAGCAGTTCTTC.

This clonotype was recorded many times. The V gene is TRBV6-6, the J gene TRBJ1-4, with D uncertain. The germline CDR1 and CDR2 sequences are MNHNY and SVGAGI (reference sequence). This CDR3 contains 11 residues. V was pared by 5 bases and J by 5 bases, with 3 bases between. In DNA, the CDR3 is TGTGCCAGCAGTGGAAATGAAAAACTGTTTTTT. As protein: CASSGNEKLFF.

The J gene is TRBJ2-2, the V gene TRBV5-1, with D possibly matching TRBD1 (5 bases). Germline V CDR1 and CDR2: SGHRS, YFSETQ. The V and J ends lost 5 bases and 0 bases respectively, with 11 bases between them. This CDR3 is 15 amino acids long. This CDR3 is CASRGGAANTGELFF. As DNA, the CDR3 is TGCGCCAGCAGAGGTGGGGCCGCGAACACCGGGGAGCTGTTTTTT. Variable domain in full (rest from reference TRBV5-1 and TRBJ2-2): KAGVTQTPRYLIKTRGQQVTLSCSPISGHRSVSWYQQTPGQGLQFLFEYFSETQRNKGNFPGRFSGRQFSNSRSEMNVSTLELGDSALYLCASRGGAANTGELFFGEGSRLTVL.

The CDR3 here is CASSGGPGANVLTF. CDR3 DNA: TGTGCCAGCAGTGGCGGGCCTGGGGCCAACGTCCTGACTTTC. This chain connects TRBV2 to TRBJ2-6; D is possibly TRBD2 (5 bases). This CDR3 region has 14 residues. Germline assignment: CDR1 SNHLY and CDR2 FYNNEI. The V and J ends lost 4 bases and 2 bases respectively, with 6 bases between them. Full variable domain (outside the CDR3, taken from reference TRBV2 and TRBJ2-6): EPEVTQTPSHQVTQMGQEVILRCVPISNHLYFYWYRQILGQKVEFLVSFYNNEISEKSEIFDDQFSVERPDGSNFTLKIRSTKLEDSAMYFCASSGGPGANVLTFGAGSRLTVL.

This clonotype has just a few counts. The genes are TRBV10-3 and TRBJ2-7; 11 positions agree with TRBD2. Losses at the gene ends were 5 bases for V and 4 bases for J; bases not matched to a gene: 7. This CDR3 is 15 amino acids long. Germline CDR1 and CDR2: ENHRY and SYGVKD. The CDR3 loop reads CAISRTSGLGYEQYF. Written as DNA, the CDR3 is TGTGCCATCAGTAGGACTAGCGGGCTGGGGTACGAGCAGTACTTC.

The rearrangement joins TRBV30 to TRBJ2-1; 8 bases are a match to TRBD2. Trimming at V came to 4 bases and at J to 5 bases, leaving 7 bases not matched to a gene. The CDR3 is made up of 14 amino acids. Germline V gene sequence: CDR1 GTSNPN, CDR2 SVGIG (reference sequence). The CDR3 sequence: CAWTSGSGNNEQFF. The DNA for the CDR3 is TGTGCCTGGACAAGCGGGAGTGGGAACAATGAGCAGTTCTTC.

V is TRBV27 and J is TRBJ2-7; 8 nucleotides align to TRBD2. The V segment lost 2 bases and the J segment 5 bases; nucleotides outside the gene matches: 8. The length of the CDR3 is 15 residues. From germline, CDR1 is MNHEY and CDR2 SMNVEV (reference sequence). The chain's CDR3 is CASSLLRGGGNEQYF. DNA of the CDR3: TGTGCCAGCAGTTTACTACGGGGGGGCGGAAACGAGCAGTACTTC.

This clonotype was picked up a small number of times. The rearrangement joins TRBV7-2 to TRBJ2-1, with D unresolved. Germline CDR1 reads SGHTA; CDR2 reads FQGNSA. V was trimmed by 3 bases and J by 13 bases, leaving 19 bases between them. The CDR3 contains 14 residues. The DNA of the CDR3 is TGTGCCAGCAGCTTGGGCTTATACGAAGGCGGCCAGTTCTTC. Protein sequence: CASSLGLYEGGQFF.

The sample holds a few counts of this clonotype. The chain recombines TRBV4-2 with TRBJ2-1; the match to TRBD2 covers 9 bases. Germline V gene data show CDR1 as LGHNA and CDR2 as YNFKEQ. This CDR3 comprises 16 residues. J gave up 8 bases and V 2 bases, and 10 bases lay outside the gene matches. CDR3: CASSQNAGTSTHEQFF. The CDR3 DNA sequence: TGTGCCAGCAGCCAAAATGCCGGGACTAGCACCCATGAGCAGTTCTTC.